Following are 26 T cell receptor beta chains from one sample sequenced in a study of T cell responses to AZD1222 COVID-19 vaccine (dated by TCRdb to the early 2020s). The library was produced with the immunoSEQ multiplex PCR assay. TCRdb re-hosts the immuneACCESS table, in-frame sequences only. Its copies lack some clones; in the studies checked, an unresolved V gene accounts for under half of them, and the cause for the rest is not known. Across this sample there are over 110,000 clones, with roughly 91% seen only once. Around 5.1% of the sample is taken by the ten largest. The sample's time point, from its label and the paper: baseline before first vaccination. Here the sequenced sample was peripheral blood, taken on day 0 of AZD1222 vaccination. The receptors here all came from an adult in good health.

The V gene is TRBV29-1, the J gene TRBJ1-1; TRBD1 might be the D (5 bases). This CDR3 spans 13 amino acids. Per the germline V gene, CDR1 is SQVTM and CDR2 is ANQGSEA. With 6 bases removed from V and 5 bases from J, the gap between germline ends came to 16 bases. The CDR3 is CSVAPGRVTEAFF. For the CDR3, the DNA is TGCAGCGTAGCCCCAGGGAGGGTTACTGAAGCTTTCTTT.

The genes are TRBV11-2 and TRBJ1-6, with unresolved D. This CDR3 spans 16 amino acids. Germline V gene sequence: CDR1 SGHAT, CDR2 FQNNGV. V was shortened by 7 bases and J by 5 bases, with 18 bases between the two germline ends. CDR3 in amino acids: CASTLGLGNHNSPLHF. CDR3 DNA: TGTGCCAGCACCCTGGGCCTGGGGAACCATAATTCACCCCTCCACTTT.

This rearrangement joins TRBV28 to TRBJ2-1; 7 nucleotides line up with TRBD2. This CDR3 has 16 amino acids. V was clipped by 3 bases and J by 7 bases; unmatched bases: 12. In germline, CDR1 is MDHEN, CDR2 SYDVKM. CDR3 sequence reads: CASSFLGSGIVNEQFF. The CDR3 DNA is TGTGCCAGCAGTTTTTTAGGGAGCGGGATTGTGAATGAGCAGTTCTTC.

The V gene is TRBV2, the J gene TRBJ2-7; TRBD2 matches 13 bases. The trim removed 10 bases at V and 3 bases at J, leaving 21 bases unmatched. Germline CDR1 and CDR2: SNHLY and FYNNEI. This CDR3 has 19 amino acids. CDR3 sequence (DNA): TGTGCCACACAGAGGGCACCGGGACTAGCGGGATCTAAAGGCTACGAGCAGTACTTC. Translating it yields CATQRAPGLAGSKGYEQYF. The full variable domain, completed using reference TRBV2 and TRBJ2-7, is EPEVTQTPSHQVTQMGQEVILRCVPISNHLYFYWYRQILGQKVEFLVSFYNNEISEKSEIFDDQFSVERPDGSNFTLKIRSTKLEDSAMYFCATQRAPGLAGSKGYEQYFGPGTRLTVT.

V is TRBV6-2 or TRBV6-3 and J is TRBJ2-2; the D gene could be TRBD1 or TRBD2 (5 bases each). The CDR3 has 15 amino acids. The germline gives CDR1 MNHEY, CDR2 SVGEGT. V lost 4 bases, J lost 3 bases, and 12 bases lay in between. The CDR3 loop reads CASSSLGTHTGELFF. CDR3 nucleotide sequence: TGTGCCAGCAGTTCGTTGGGGACCCACACCGGGGAGCTGTTTTTT.

The rearrangement joins TRBV19 to TRBJ1-3; TRBD1 agrees at 7 bases. The CDR3 extends over 16 amino acids. The germline V gene encodes CDR1 LNHDA and CDR2 SQIVND (reference sequence). Trimming removed 4 bases from V and 0 bases from J; junction bases left unmatched: 6. CDR3 residues: CASSTRQGSSGNTIYF. DNA of the CDR3: TGTGCCAGTAGTACGCGACAGGGAAGCTCTGGAAACACCATATATTTT. Based on the CDR3 plus reference TRBV19 and TRBJ1-3, the full variable domain is DGGITQSPKYLFRKEGQNVTLSCEQNLNHDAMYWYRQDPGQGLRLIYYSQIVNDFQKGDIAEGYSVSREKKESFPLTVTSAQKNPTAFYLCASSTRQGSSGNTIYFGEGSWLTVV.

CDR3 in amino acids: CASSEWTGVPYEQYF. The DNA for the CDR3 is TGCGCCAGCAGTGAATGGACAGGGGTACCCTACGAGCAGTACTTC. The rearrangement joins TRBV10-2 to TRBJ2-7; 9 bases map to TRBD1. V dropped 3 bases and J dropped 2; count of bases not matched to a gene: 5. The CDR3 consists of 15 residues. Germline V gene data show CDR1 as WSHSY and CDR2 as SAAADI.

The chain uses TRBV18 and TRBJ2-7; 8 positions agree with TRBD1. V dropped 4 bases and J dropped 1; count of bases not matched to a gene: 0. Germline V gene lookup returns CDR1 KGHSH and CDR2 LQKENI. There are 13 residues in the CDR3. The CDR3 spells CASSRTGSYEQYF. CDR3 nucleotides: TGTGCCAGCTCACGGACAGGGTCCTACGAGCAGTACTTC.

This clone was seen a single time. V is TRBV19 and J is TRBJ2-6; D possibly corresponds to TRBD2 (7 bases). V lost 4 bases to trimming and J lost 4 bases, with 11 bases between them. CDR3 size: 15 residues. Germline V gene sequence: CDR1 LNHDA, CDR2 SQIVND (reference sequence). The CDR3 loop reads CASSNGGPGANVLTF. The CDR3 DNA reads TGTGCCAGTAGTAACGGGGGGCCCGGGGCCAACGTCCTGACTTTC.

The gene calls are TRBV7-8 and TRBJ2-7; TRBD1 aligns across 8 bases. CDR3 length equals 14 residues. Trimming at V came to 0 bases and at J to 7 bases, leaving 5 bases not matched to a gene. In germline, CDR1 is SGHVS, CDR2 FQNEAQ. This CDR3 is CASSLARTGREQYF. CDR3 sequence (DNA): TGTGCCAGCAGCTTAGCCAGGACAGGGCGAGAGCAGTACTTC.

The chain is built from TRBV19 and TRBJ1-1; possible D gene TRBD1, 6 bases. Germline lookup yields CDR1 LNHDA and CDR2 SQIVND (reference sequence). The length of the CDR3 is 14 residues. Trimming stripped 2 bases from V and 8 bases from J, with 15 bases between. The CDR3 is CASSITRTAGEAFF. The DNA of the CDR3 is TGTGCCAGTAGTATAACCCGGACAGCCGGGGAAGCTTTCTTT.

The chain links TRBV6-6 to TRBJ1-3; D remains ambiguous. Germline loops: CDR1 MNHNY, CDR2 SVGAGI (reference sequence). This CDR3 region has 15 residues. The V gene lost 7 bases and the J gene lost 2 bases, with 15 bases spanning the gap. Here the CDR3 reads CASTSGRVAGNTIYF. CDR3 coding DNA: TGTGCCAGCACCTCTGGGAGGGTGGCTGGAAACACCATATATTTT.

This clone has a single count. CDR3 amino acids: CAINPTSGSDTQYF. Written as DNA, the CDR3 is TGTGCCATCAATCCAACTAGCGGGAGCGATACGCAGTATTTT. The V call is TRBV10-3, the J call TRBJ2-3; 11 bases line up with TRBD2. The CDR3 has 14 amino acids. Germline assignment: CDR1 ENHRY and CDR2 SYGVKD. V gave up 7 bases and J gave up 6 bases; unmatched junction bases: 6.

The CDR3, as DNA: TGTGCCACCAGCCTCGGGAGGGGGGACACTGAAGCTTTCTTT. It specifies CATSLGRGDTEAFF. V and J are TRBV15 and TRBJ1-1; D is possibly TRBD1 (6 bases). V lost 5 bases and J lost 3, with 13 bases in between. The CDR3 has 14 residues. Germline values: CDR1 LNHNV, CDR2 YYDKDF (reference sequence).

About this clone itself: The germline gene is not matched at one end of the junction; a read error may be the cause. The V call is TRBV12-5, the J call TRBJ1-3, with D hard to call. This CDR3 spans 14 amino acids. Per the germline V gene, CDR1 is LGHNT and CDR2 is FRNRAP. DNA for the CDR3: TGTGCTAGTGGTGACGATCGGATTGGAGACACCATATATTTT. It translates to CASGDDRIGDTIYF.

This clone was seen more than once but under ten times. This sequence joins TRBV7-8 and TRBJ2-7; D is tentatively TRBD1 or TRBD2 (6 bases each). Germline CDR1 is SGHVS and CDR2 is FQNEAQ. There are 14 residues in the CDR3. V lost 8 bases and J lost 5, with 19 bases in between. The CDR3 loop is CASRRRGLGNEQYF. CDR3 DNA sequence: TGTGCCAGCCGCCGGAGGGGGTTGGGCAACGAGCAGTACTTC.

This clone was observed once. This chain connects TRBV5-1 to TRBJ1-6, with 7 bases identical to TRBD1. Trimming at V came to 1 base and at J to 9 bases, leaving 13 bases not matched to a gene. This CDR3 has 17 residues. CDR1 is SGHRS, CDR2 YFSETQ, per germline. In DNA, the CDR3 is TGCGCCAGCAGCTTGTGGGGAGGGGGCGCGGGGAGTTCACCCCTCCACTTT. Translation: CASSLWGGGAGSSPLHF.

The CDR3 loop is CASSPLGLLTSAYTDTQYF. DNA of the CDR3: TGTGCCAGCAGCCCCCTCGGACTACTAACCAGTGCTTACACAGATACGCAGTATTTT. This chain joins TRBV7-2 and TRBJ2-3; TRBD2 might be the D (6 bases). Per the germline V gene, CDR1 is SGHTA and CDR2 is FQGNSA. The CDR3 spans 19 residues. V was pared by 5 bases and J by 2 bases, with 26 bases between.

This clone came up a few times. V and J are TRBV7-9 and TRBJ2-3; no clear D. Trimming stripped 1 base from V and 5 bases from J, with 7 bases between. The CDR3 contains 13 residues. Germline V CDR1 and CDR2: SEHNR, FQNEAQ (reference sequence). The CDR3 is CASSLGSRDTQYF. The CDR3 region has the DNA TGTGCCAGCAGCTTAGGATCCAGAGATACGCAGTATTTT.

This chain joins TRBV14 and TRBJ2-7; 8 nucleotides match TRBD2. Germline V gene lookup returns CDR1 SGHDN and CDR2 FVKESK. Germline trimming cut 4 bases from V and 3 bases from J; bases unmatched to any gene: 11. The CDR3 totals 16 residues. For the CDR3, the DNA is TGTGCCAGCAGCCGAACACGTTCTAGCGGGCGCTACGAGCAGTACTTC. Translating gives CASSRTRSSGRYEQYF.

About this clone itself: At one end, the junction sequence differs from germline, possibly due to a read error. V usage is TRBV18 and J usage is TRBJ1-2, with 9 bases lining up with TRBD1. The CDR3 totals 12 residues. Germline CDR1 is KGHSH and CDR2 is LQKENI. This CDR3 reads CASSPGTGMAPF. In DNA form, the CDR3 reads TGTGCCAGCTCACCAGGGACAGGGATGGCCCCCTTC.

This chain connects TRBV7-9 to TRBJ1-2; TRBD1 aligns across 7 bases. Germline assignment: CDR1 SEHNR and CDR2 FQNEAQ (reference sequence). V shed 5 bases and J 4 bases; nucleotides not matched to a gene: 10. The length of the CDR3 is 15 residues. The CDR3, as DNA: TGTGCCAGCAGCCCAGGACCGACAGGGACCTATGGCTACACCTTC. Protein product: CASSPGPTGTYGYTF.

CDR3 loop: CASSPAGWEETQYF. CDR3 in DNA: TGTGCCAGCTCACCGGCAGGGTGGGAAGAGACCCAGTACTTC. V usage is TRBV18 and J usage is TRBJ2-5; maybe TRBD1 (5 bases). Trimming took off 3 bases at V and 3 bases at J, with 11 bases between the two ends. Germline CDR1 reads KGHSH; CDR2 reads LQKENI. The CDR3 loop spans 14 amino acids.

This chain connects TRBV9 to TRBJ1-6; no clear D. CDR1 and CDR2 from the germline V gene are SGDLS and YYNGEE. The CDR3 sequence is 14 residues long. Trimming took off 0 bases at V and 7 bases at J, with 8 bases between the two ends. Here the CDR3 DNA reads TGTGCCAGCAGCGTAGGGGTGGTGAATTCACCCCTCCACTTT. Its protein is CASSVGVVNSPLHF.

The V gene is TRBV3-1 (or the pseudogene TRBV3-2), the J gene TRBJ1-3, with D perhaps TRBD1 (5 bases). Trimming removed 7 bases at V and 0 bases at J, with 22 bases between. CDR1 LGHDT and CDR2 YNNKEL come from the germline V gene (reference sequence). The CDR3 runs to 18 residues. The CDR3 DNA reads TGTGCCAGCACCTCTTGGTACGACAGTCATAGCTCTGGAAACACCATATATTTT. Translating it yields CASTSWYDSHSSGNTIYF.

This clone was detected only once. V is TRBV7-6 and J is TRBJ2-7, with TRBD1 as a possible D gene (6 bases). The CDR3 loop spans 15 amino acids. Germline-derived CDR1 and CDR2 are SGHVS and FNYEAQ. Trimming removed 4 bases at V and 3 bases at J, with 16 bases between. The CDR3 is CASSSRSGHLYEQYF. In nucleotides, the CDR3 is TGTGCCAGCAGCTCTCGCTCGGGACACCTCTACGAGCAGTACTTC.